Shown below are 8 T cell receptor beta chains from a single sample sequenced in a study of blood T cells in healthy people across ages. It was with a sample-barcoded 5' primer and a J-beta primer mix that a second PCR of roughly 7 to 12 cycles was run. Each CDR3 protein is one row after TCRdb ran MiXCR on the 5' RACE reads. The repertoire has 750,000 to 850,000 distinct CDR3 sequences, more than 20% of them found once; the top ten carry under 4.5%. The same data also went into a second study, on T cells of mothers and their children.

Sequencing was carried out using blood. These receptors all come from a boy under 18 in good health.

The table lists this clonotype with a few counts. The chain links TRBV20-1 to TRBJ1-5; D is unresolved. Germline CDR1 and CDR2: DFQATT and SNEGSKA (reference sequence). The CDR3 contains 13 residues. The V gene lost 3 bases and the J gene lost 1 base, with 7 bases spanning the gap. CDR3 sequence: CSASRASNQPQHF. As DNA, the CDR3 is TGCAGTGCTAGCCGCGCGAGCAATCAGCCCCAGCATTTT.

The chain joins TRBV24-1 to TRBJ2-1; D unresolved. Germline loops: CDR1 KGHDR, CDR2 SFDVKD. This CDR3 contains 14 residues. The V and J ends lost 1 base and 3 bases respectively, with 6 bases between them. For the CDR3, the DNA is TGTGCCACCAGTGATTTTGGTGACTACAATGAGCAGTTCTTC. It translates to CATSDFGDYNEQFF.

The chain uses TRBV7-9 and TRBJ2-5; D not resolved. The J call may be faulty, since TRBJ2-7 better matches the DNA end. CDR3 length equals 13 residues. Germline values: CDR1 SEHNR, CDR2 FQNEAQ (reference sequence). The CDR3 loop is CAWPGPTPGEQYF. CDR3 nucleotide sequence: TGTGCCTGGCCGGGTCCCACCCCCGGCGAGCAGTACTTC.

This clonotype was detected only a few times. The chain joins TRBV7-3 to TRBJ2-3; 14 bases are a match to TRBD2. V lost 4 bases and J lost 1; bases outside the gene matches: 4. CDR1 is SGHTA and CDR2 is FQGTGA in the germline V gene. The CDR3 spans 17 residues. The CDR3 DNA reads as TGTGCCAGCAGCTCCCTGGGACTAGCGGGGGGCACAGATACGCAGTATTTT. Amino acids: CASSSLGLAGGTDTQYF.

This clonotype has a handful of counts. V is TRBV2 and J is TRBJ1-1; D call uncertain. CDR3 length equals 14 residues. CDR1 is SNHLY, CDR2 FYNNEI, per germline. V lost 7 bases and J lost 3, with 15 bases in between. CDR3 region: CASIVLAGYTEAFF. CDR3 bases: TGTGCCAGCATCGTCCTTGCAGGCTACACTGAAGCTTTCTTT.

The sample holds a few counts of this clonotype. The chain carries TRBV5-1 and TRBJ2-7; D is uncertain. V lost 0 bases and J lost 4, with 11 bases in between. Germline-derived CDR1 and CDR2 are SGHRS and YFSETQ. The CDR3 loop spans 14 amino acids. CDR3 sequence: CASSLASGLYEQYF. CDR3 nucleotide sequence: TGCGCCAGCAGCTTGGCATCTGGTTTATACGAGCAGTACTTC.

This clonotype was recorded only once. The V call is TRBV7-6, the J call TRBJ2-5; 11 bases agree with TRBD2. This CDR3 is 15 amino acids long. Germline trimming cut 1 base from V and 5 bases from J; bases unmatched to any gene: 3. Germline V gene lookup returns CDR1 SGHVS and CDR2 FNYEAQ. The chain's CDR3 is CASSLVASGGETQYF. DNA for the CDR3: TGTGCCAGCAGCTTAGTAGCTAGCGGGGGGGAGACCCAGTACTTC.

The rearrangement links TRBV5-1 to TRBJ2-7; D is perhaps TRBD2 (6 bases). CDR3 length: 14 amino acids. Germline V gene lookup returns CDR1 SGHRS and CDR2 YFSETQ. The V gene lost 2 bases and the J gene lost 0 bases, with 9 bases spanning the gap. CDR3 sequence (DNA): TGCGCCAGCAGCTTACGGGGGACCTCCTACGAGCAGTACTTC. Protein: CASSLRGTSYEQYF.